This T cell receptor beta chain is from a study of blood T cell repertoires in COVID-19. Study information: Spain, Italy and the United States supplied samples that represented acute and convalescent COVID-19. PBMCs, B-cell-depleted T cells, or T cells were the source of the cDNA or gDNA that made up the material.

In the study's own analysis: It was from reference gene primer amplification that nucleated cell counts were estimated. The table came from immunoSEQ multiplex PCR; TCRdb's copy has only in-frame clones and leaves some out. V and J calls plus clone size are reproduced from that table; the DNA served to infer D and trimming. This table holds approximately 85,000 clones, about nine tenths found once. Material: peripheral blood. The TCR was taken from a woman in her forties or fifties in a cohort sampled during active COVID-19.

The CDR3 loop is CASSLEGGPAQGYTF. The CDR3 DNA follows: TGCGCCAGCAGCTTGGAAGGGGGTCCGGCTCAGGGCTACACCTTC. The genes are TRBV5-1 and TRBJ1-2, with a weak D call TRBD1 (6 bases). The ends were cut back, 0 bases at V and 8 bases at J, with 17 bases in the middle. CDR3 size: 15 residues. Germline lookup yields CDR1 SGHRS and CDR2 YFSETQ.